A single sample is the source of the 28 T cell receptor beta chains below, sequenced in a study of blood T cell repertoires in COVID-19. The table came from immunoSEQ multiplex PCR; TCRdb's copy has only in-frame clones and leaves some out. The sample records around 430,000 clones, around 88% being singletons. The sample was peripheral blood. Every receptor here comes from a woman aged 45-59 years with COVID-19, enrolled during active disease.

The chain is built from TRBV11-1 and TRBJ2-5, with TRBD2 matching over 8 bases. CDR1 and CDR2 from the germline V gene are SGHAT and FQDESV (reference sequence). The CDR3 spans 16 residues. J lost 2 bases, V lost 4 bases, and 9 bases had no gene match. DNA of the CDR3: TGTGCCAGCAGCTCCAGGGAGCGGGGGATGCAAGAGACCCAGTACTTC. Translating gives CASSSRERGMQETQYF.

This chain joins TRBV6-5 and TRBJ2-2; D gene uncertain. Germline V gene sequence: CDR1 MNHEY, CDR2 SVGAGI. CDR3 size: 11 residues. Trimming took 5 bases from V and 6 from J, leaving 4 bases between them. CDR3 region: CASSRAGELFF. CDR3 coding DNA: TGTGCCAGCAGTCGAGCCGGGGAGCTGTTTTTT.

J is TRBJ1-4 and V is TRBV5-1; D is possibly TRBD1 (5 bases). With 1 base removed from V and 7 bases from J, the gap between germline ends came to 20 bases. CDR1 and CDR2 (germline): SGHRS, YFSETQ. The CDR3 sequence is 17 residues long. The CDR3 bases are TGCGCCAGCAGCTTGATGGAAGGATCAGGGCGAAGTGAAAAACTGTTTTTT. Translating gives CASSLMEGSGRSEKLFF.

This clone has a single count. Other DNA variants within this sample encode the same CDR3. The V and J genes are TRBV27 and TRBJ1-2; the D gene is possibly TRBD1 (5 bases). The CDR3 contains 15 residues. The germline CDR1 and CDR2 sequences are MNHEY and SMNVEV (reference sequence). V shed 0 bases and J shed 0 bases, with 8 bases lying between them. The CDR3 nucleotides read TGTGCCAGCAGTTTATCGACGGGGGCTAACTATGGCTACACCTTC. Protein sequence: CASSLSTGANYGYTF.

The rearrangement joins TRBV3-1 (or the pseudogene TRBV3-2) to TRBJ1-6, with 10 bases that match TRBD1. The CDR3 is 15 amino acids. CDR1 is LGHDT, CDR2 YNNKEL, per germline (reference sequence). The J segment lost 10 bases and the V segment lost 4 bases, leaving 7 bases of the junction unmatched. DNA for the CDR3: TGTGCCAGCAGCCCAAGACAGGGGGCAGGATCACCCCTCCACTTT. It encodes CASSPRQGAGSPLHF.

The chain uses TRBV12-3 or TRBV12-4 and TRBJ2-3; 7 bases map to TRBD1. The CDR3 loop spans 12 amino acids. V lost 5 bases, J lost 4 bases, and 0 bases stayed unmatched. In DNA, the CDR3 is TGTGCCAGCAGTCAGGGGGCAGATACGCAGTATTTT. It specifies CASSQGADTQYF.

V is TRBV30 and J is TRBJ1-1; 8 nucleotides match TRBD1. Germline V gene sequence: CDR1 GTSNPN, CDR2 SVGIG (reference sequence). The CDR3 has 14 amino acids. The trim removed 3 bases at V and 2 bases at J, leaving 5 bases unmatched. The CDR3 coding sequence is TGTGCCTGGAGCCAGGGACAGGCCAACACTGAAGCTTTCTTT. It translates to CAWSQGQANTEAFF. The full variable domain, its missing parts supplied by reference TRBV30 and TRBJ1-1, is SQTIHQWPATLVQPVGSPLSLECTVEGTSNPNLYWYRQAAGRGLQLLFYSVGIGQISSEVPQNLSASRPQDRQFILSSKKLLLSDSGFYLCAWSQGQANTEAFFGQGTRLTVV.

A remark on this clone: Other nucleotide sequences in the sample specify the same CDR3. This chain links TRBV4-1 with TRBJ1-1; maybe TRBD1 (5 bases). CDR1 is MGHRA, CDR2 YSYEKL, per germline. The CDR3 has 13 residues. V dropped 0 bases and J dropped 4 bases, with 6 bases sitting between them. CDR3: CASSQDRGTEAFF. For the CDR3, the DNA is TGCGCCAGCAGCCAAGATAGGGGCACTGAAGCTTTCTTT.

The chain recombines TRBV5-1 with TRBJ1-6; the match to TRBD1 covers 8 bases. Germline V gives CDR1 SGHRS, CDR2 YFSETQ. The CDR3 covers 15 residues. With 3 bases clipped from V and 9 bases from J, the junction kept 8 bases outside the gene matches. The CDR3 DNA sequence: TGCGCCAGCAGCTCCACAGGGGGTAAGGGTTCACCCCTCCACTTT. Residues: CASSSTGGKGSPLHF. The whole variable domain, remainder taken from reference TRBV5-1 and TRBJ1-6, is KAGVTQTPRYLIKTRGQQVTLSCSPISGHRSVSWYQQTPGQGLQFLFEYFSETQRNKGNFPGRFSGRQFSNSRSEMNVSTLELGDSALYLCASSSTGGKGSPLHFGNGTRLTVT.

This chain links TRBV28 with TRBJ2-1, with D possibly matching TRBD2 (6 bases). The germline V and J ends were trimmed by 10 bases and 7 bases, with 11 bases remaining between them. Germline CDR1 reads MDHEN; CDR2 reads SYDVKM. The CDR3 consists of 11 residues. CDR3 bases: TGTGCCACGGGGGTGCGGAATGAGCAGTTCTTC. It is translated as CATGVRNEQFF.

V is TRBV15 and J is TRBJ2-2; D unclear. Trimming stripped 0 bases from V and 3 bases from J, with 5 bases between. Germline V CDR1 and CDR2: LNHNV, YYDKDF (reference sequence). There are 14 residues in the CDR3. The CDR3 sequence: CATSRDSDTGELFF. The CDR3 bases are TGTGCCACCAGCAGAGATTCGGACACCGGGGAGCTGTTTTTT. The whole variable domain, filled in from reference TRBV15 and TRBJ2-2, reads DAMVIQNPRYQVTQFGKPVTLSCSQTLNHNVMYWYQQKSSQAPKLLFHYYDKDFNNEADTPDNFQSRRPNTSFCFLDIRSPGLGDTAMYLCATSRDSDTGELFFGEGSRLTVL.

This rearrangement joins TRBV19 to TRBJ1-4, with 10 bases identical to TRBD1. The CDR3 is 19 residues long. Germline assignment: CDR1 LNHDA and CDR2 SQIVND (reference sequence). V was clipped by 3 bases and J by 1 base; unmatched bases: 11. The CDR3 nucleotides read TGTGCCAGTAGTATTCGGGTTAGGGACAGGGGTCGAACTAATGAAAAACTGTTTTTT. The encoded protein is CASSIRVRDRGRTNEKLFF.

The rearrangement links TRBV27 to TRBJ1-2; D is perhaps TRBD1 (6 bases). This CDR3 has 14 amino acids. Per germline, CDR1 MNHEY and CDR2 SMNVEV (reference sequence). Trimming removed 3 bases at V and 2 bases at J, with 10 bases between. The CDR3 DNA reads TGTGCCAGCAGTTTTCAGGGGACGAACTATGGCTACACCTTC. This translates into CASSFQGTNYGYTF.

The CDR3 region has the DNA TGTGCCAGCAGCGTTCGAGCAACTAATGAAAAACTGTTTTTT. Its translation is CASSVRATNEKLFF. V and J are TRBV9 and TRBJ1-4; no clear D. The germline V and J ends were trimmed by 2 bases and 0 bases, with 5 bases remaining between them. This CDR3 region has 14 residues. Germline CDR1 SGDLS, CDR2 YYNGEE.

The chain joins TRBV19 to TRBJ2-7; 9 bases fit TRBD1. Losses at the gene ends were 5 bases for V and 7 bases for J; bases not matched to a gene: 6. This CDR3 has 13 amino acids. Germline loops: CDR1 LNHDA, CDR2 SQIVND (reference sequence). Here the CDR3 reads CASSVQGAGEQYF. The CDR3, as DNA: TGTGCCAGTAGTGTACAGGGGGCTGGAGAGCAGTACTTC.

The V and J genes are TRBV30 and TRBJ2-1; TRBD1 might be the D (6 bases). Germline values: CDR1 GTSNPN, CDR2 SVGIG (reference sequence). The CDR3 has 15 amino acids. The V gene lost 1 base and the J gene lost 2 bases, with 12 bases spanning the gap. The CDR3 is CAWSAGTRAYNEQFF. The CDR3 nucleotides read TGTGCCTGGAGTGCCGGGACAAGGGCCTACAATGAGCAGTTCTTC.

The chain couples TRBV7-8 to TRBJ2-7; possible D gene TRBD1, 6 bases. The length of the CDR3 is 15 residues. Germline assignment: CDR1 SGHVS and CDR2 FQNEAQ. The germline V and J ends were trimmed by 1 base and 1 base, with 11 bases remaining between them. The CDR3 nucleotides are TGTGCCAGCAGCTTAGTTGGGGGCTGGTCCTACGAGCAGTACTTC. Its protein product is CASSLVGGWSYEQYF.

This clone has only a few counts. The chain is built from TRBV18 and TRBJ1-1, with TRBD1 matching 8 bases. After removal of 3 bases from V and 0 bases from J, the junction contained 3 bases not matched to a gene. Germline-derived CDR1 and CDR2 are KGHSH and LQKENI. The CDR3 is 15 residues long. The CDR3 sequence: CASSPSGGLNTEAFF. Here the CDR3 DNA reads TGTGCCAGCTCACCTTCAGGGGGCTTGAACACTGAAGCTTTCTTT.

The chain couples TRBV11-1 to TRBJ2-1; TRBD2 agrees at 7 bases. The CDR3 extends over 16 amino acids. V lost 1 base and J lost 5; bases outside the gene matches: 8. Germline values: CDR1 SGHAT, CDR2 FQDESV (reference sequence). In nucleotides, the CDR3 is TGTGCCAGCAGCTTAGGGTGGGGGGGTCCTGACAATGAGCAGTTCTTC. Translating it yields CASSLGWGGPDNEQFF.

This rearrangement joins TRBV28 to TRBJ2-3, with 12 positions matching TRBD2. Germline lookup yields CDR1 MDHEN and CDR2 SYDVKM. V lost 9 bases and J lost 2; bases outside the gene matches: 21. CDR3 size: 20 residues. CDR3 amino acids: CASPPLLTSGGSLYTDTQYF. CDR3 nucleotides: TGTGCCAGTCCCCCTTTGTTGACTAGCGGGGGATCTCTATACACAGATACGCAGTATTTT.

This sequence joins TRBV6-2 or TRBV6-3 and TRBJ2-5; TRBD2 might be the D (6 bases). Trimming removed 5 bases from V and 1 base from J, with 17 bases in between. The germline gives CDR1 MNHEY, CDR2 SVGEGT. This CDR3 is built from 16 residues. CDR3 DNA sequence: TGTGCCAGCAGTCTAACGCCGACTAGGACCCAAGAGACCCAGTACTTC. Its protein is CASSLTPTRTQETQYF.

The rearrangement joins TRBV9 to TRBJ1-1; possible D gene TRBD1, 6 bases. CDR3 size: 14 residues. The V and J ends lost 5 bases and 1 base respectively, with 12 bases between them. Germline assignment: CDR1 SGDLS and CDR2 YYNGEE. For the CDR3, the DNA is TGTGCCAGCAGTCATAGGGGACAGAACACTGAAGCTTTCTTT. It specifies CASSHRGQNTEAFF.

V usage is TRBV29-1 and J usage is TRBJ2-3; TRBD2 is a possible D gene (6 bases). V was pared by 7 bases and J by 0 bases, with 8 bases between. Germline V gene data show CDR1 as SQVTM and CDR2 as ANQGSEA. The CDR3 loop spans 12 amino acids. The CDR3: CSGRGSTDTQYF. The CDR3 nucleotides are TGCAGCGGACGGGGGAGCACAGATACGCAGTATTTT.

The V call is TRBV29-1, the J call TRBJ1-1; 8 bases are shared with TRBD1. This CDR3 comprises 13 residues. Trimming at V came to 4 bases and at J to 3 bases, leaving 4 bases not matched to a gene. CDR1 is SQVTM and CDR2 is ANQGSEA in the germline V gene. The CDR3 loop is CSVGTGGYTEAFF. CDR3 sequence (DNA): TGCAGCGTTGGAACAGGGGGGTACACTGAAGCTTTCTTT.

The chain joins TRBV30 to TRBJ1-6; 7 nucleotides line up with TRBD1. Trimming cost V 0 bases and J 9 bases; bases outside gene matches: 8. Germline V lookup: CDR1 GTSNPN, CDR2 SVGIG (reference sequence). This CDR3 contains 15 residues. CDR3 region: CAWSVITGVFSPLHF. Here the CDR3 DNA reads TGTGCCTGGAGTGTAATAACAGGGGTTTTTTCACCCCTCCACTTT. The variable domain in full, completed from reference TRBV30 and TRBJ1-6, reads SQTIHQWPATLVQPVGSPLSLECTVEGTSNPNLYWYRQAAGRGLQLLFYSVGIGQISSEVPQNLSASRPQDRQFILSSKKLLLSDSGFYLCAWSVITGVFSPLHFGNGTRLTVT.

The V and J genes are TRBV6-5 and TRBJ1-1, with 10 bases lining up with TRBD1. The germline V gene encodes CDR1 MNHEY and CDR2 SVGAGI. The CDR3 has 15 amino acids. V gave up 6 bases and J gave up 7 bases; unmatched junction bases: 11. CDR3 loop: CASSRDRGRLGEAFF. The DNA of the CDR3 is TGTGCCAGCAGCCGCGACAGGGGGCGCTTGGGTGAAGCTTTCTTT.

Worth noting for this clone: The same CDR3 arises from other DNA sequences in this sample as well. The J gene is TRBJ1-1, the V gene TRBV27; 11 nucleotides line up with TRBD1. V trimming: 8 bases; J trimming: 4 bases; junction bases outside the gene matches: 3. The CDR3 is 13 amino acids. Germline V CDR1 and CDR2: MNHEY, SMNVEV (reference sequence). For the CDR3, the DNA is TGTGCCAGCCGGACAGGGGGCAGCACTGAAGCTTTCTTT. Its translation: CASRTGGSTEAFF.

The V call is TRBV19, the J call TRBJ1-2; the D gene is possibly TRBD1 (6 bases). CDR1 is LNHDA, CDR2 SQIVND, per germline (reference sequence). V was cut by 6 bases and J by 4 bases, with 9 bases left in between. This CDR3 has 12 residues. The CDR3 DNA reads TGTGCCAGTAGACAGGGCCCCTATGGCTACACCTTC. Protein: CASRQGPYGYTF.